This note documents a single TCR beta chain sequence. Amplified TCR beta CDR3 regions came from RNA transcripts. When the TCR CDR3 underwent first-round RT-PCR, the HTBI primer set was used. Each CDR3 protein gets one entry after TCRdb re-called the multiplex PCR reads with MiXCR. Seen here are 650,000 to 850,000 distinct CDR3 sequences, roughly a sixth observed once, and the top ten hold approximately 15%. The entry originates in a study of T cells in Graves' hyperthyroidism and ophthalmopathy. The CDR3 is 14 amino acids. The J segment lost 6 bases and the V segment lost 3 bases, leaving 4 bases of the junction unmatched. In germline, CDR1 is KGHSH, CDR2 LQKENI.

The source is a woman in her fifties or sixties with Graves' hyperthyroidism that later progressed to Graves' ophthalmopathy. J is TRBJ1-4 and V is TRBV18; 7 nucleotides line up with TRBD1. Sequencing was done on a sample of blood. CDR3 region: CASSPNTGDEKLFF. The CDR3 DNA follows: TGTGCCAGCTCACCCAACACAGGGGATGAAAAACTGTTTTTT.